These 20 T cell receptor beta chains were all obtained from the same sample, sequenced in a study of control samples from healthy donors and cancer patients (dated by TCRdb to about 2020). The library was generated by the immunoSEQ multiplex PCR assay. This immuneACCESS table, as held by TCRdb, lists in-frame sequences with V and J called but not all clones. Of the missing ones, under half trace to an unresolved V gene in checked studies; the others have no known cause. This sample is represented by tens of thousands of clones; around 83% of them were singletons. The ten largest clones capture about 1.3% of the sample. Sequencing was carried out using blood. All receptors come from a woman between 45 and 60 years old in good health.

This chain joins TRBV18 and TRBJ1-5, with 7 bases identical to TRBD1. J lost 4 bases, V lost 6 bases, and 15 bases had no gene match. The CDR3 totals 17 residues. Per the germline V gene, CDR1 is KGHSH and CDR2 is LQKENI. Here the CDR3 reads CASSLRARGTDNQPQHF. As DNA, the CDR3 is TGTGCCAGCTCCCTACGCGCCCGCGGGACAGATAATCAGCCCCAGCATTTT.

In this sample, this clone turned up once. The CDR3 bases are TGCGCCAGCAGCCAAGCTTCGACAGGGGACTATGGCTACACCTTC. The encoded protein is CASSQASTGDYGYTF. This sequence joins TRBV4-1 and TRBJ1-2; TRBD1 matches at 8 bases. V trimming: 1 base; J trimming: 3 bases; junction bases outside the gene matches: 4. Germline CDR1 MGHRA, CDR2 YSYEKL. The length of the CDR3 is 15 residues.

The gene calls are TRBV5-1 and TRBJ1-1; no definite D call. V lost 0 bases to trimming and J lost 9 bases, with 9 bases between them. The germline gives CDR1 SGHRS, CDR2 YFSETQ. The CDR3 totals 12 residues. CDR3 sequence: CASSLDRGKAFF. CDR3 nucleotides: TGCGCCAGCAGCTTGGATCGCGGGAAAGCTTTCTTT. The whole variable domain, filled in from reference TRBV5-1 and TRBJ1-1, reads KAGVTQTPRYLIKTRGQQVTLSCSPISGHRSVSWYQQTPGQGLQFLFEYFSETQRNKGNFPGRFSGRQFSNSRSEMNVSTLELGDSALYLCASSLDRGKAFFGQGTRLTVV.

V usage is TRBV5-1 and J usage is TRBJ2-1; the D call may be TRBD1 or TRBD2 (5 bases each). Trimming left V 8 bases short and J 5 bases short, with 11 bases between. Germline CDR1 is SGHRS and CDR2 is YFSETQ. This CDR3 is built from 12 residues. The CDR3 is CASRDDNNEQFF. For the CDR3, the DNA is TGCGCCAGTCGGGACGATAACAATGAGCAGTTCTTC.

This rearrangement joins TRBV7-2 to TRBJ1-2; D ambiguous. This CDR3 comprises 14 residues. V lost 5 bases and J lost 0, with 10 bases in between. The germline CDR1 and CDR2 sequences are SGHTA and FQGNSA. CDR3 nucleotide sequence: TGTGCCAGCAGCCACTACCCGCCTAACTATGGCTACACCTTC. It encodes CASSHYPPNYGYTF.

The chain combines TRBV11-2 with TRBJ1-1, with 12 positions matching TRBD1. Per germline, CDR1 SGHAT and CDR2 FQNNGV. V lost 4 bases and J lost 1; bases outside the gene matches: 4. The CDR3 extends over 16 amino acids. The CDR3 nucleotides read TGTGCCAGCAGCTGGGGACAGGGGGCTTCGAACACTGAAGCTTTCTTT. Translated, it gives CASSWGQGASNTEAFF.

This chain connects TRBV5-6 to TRBJ2-2, with no clear D. Looked up from germline, CDR1 is SGHDT and CDR2 is YYEEEE. The CDR3 length is 16 residues. Trimming pared 0 bases from V and 6 bases from J, leaving 15 bases between. In DNA, the CDR3 is TGTGCCAGCAGCTTGGCGCTCGGTGGCAAGGCCGGGGAGCTGTTTTTT. Translation gives CASSLALGGKAGELFF.

The chain carries TRBV19 and TRBJ1-6; D is unresolved. The CDR3 spans 16 residues. Germline CDR1 LNHDA, CDR2 SQIVND (reference sequence). The V and J ends lost 5 bases and 4 bases respectively, with 15 bases between them. The CDR3, as DNA: TGTGCCAGTAGTTCCCGGGGTCGCGCTTATAATTCACCCCTCCACTTT. Translated: CASSSRGRAYNSPLHF.

As regards this clone: The germline gene is not matched at one end of the junction; a read error may be the cause. Other nucleotide sequences in the sample specify the same CDR3. The genes are TRBV6-1 and TRBJ1-6, with 7 bases that match TRBD1. Germline values: CDR1 MNHNS, CDR2 SASEGT. This CDR3 region has 13 residues. This chain's CDR3 is CASSDRDNSPLHF. CDR3 DNA: TGCGCCAGCAGTGACAGGGATAATTCACCCCTCCACTTT.

In DNA, the CDR3 is TGTGCCAGTACCTCACTGGCGGGTGATGGCTACACCTTC. Protein: CASTSLAGDGYTF. V usage is TRBV19 and J usage is TRBJ1-2; D uncertain. V shed 7 bases and J shed 6 bases, with 15 bases lying between them. The CDR3 covers 13 residues. Germline V lookup: CDR1 LNHDA, CDR2 SQIVND (reference sequence).

The V call is TRBV7-2, the J call TRBJ2-1; D could derive from TRBD1 or TRBD2 (5 bases each). Germline lookup yields CDR1 SGHTA and CDR2 FQGNSA. CDR3 length: 15 amino acids. Trimming took 5 bases from V and 9 from J, leaving 20 bases between them. CDR3 sequence (DNA): TGTGCCAGCAGCCTCCACCCGGGACGGCTGTTTGAGCAGTTCTTC. Its protein product is CASSLHPGRLFEQFF.

The rearrangement joins TRBV7-2 to TRBJ1-1; TRBD1 matches 9 bases. The ends lost 5 bases at V and 1 base at J; junction bases unmatched: 8. Germline V gives CDR1 SGHTA, CDR2 FQGNSA. This CDR3 has 16 residues. This chain's CDR3 is CASSPQGQGTNTEAFF. The CDR3 DNA sequence: TGTGCCAGCAGCCCCCAGGGACAGGGAACGAACACTGAAGCTTTCTTT.

CDR3 bases: TGTGCCACCTTCCCGGGACAGGGGGCCCTCCTCGGGGGCGAGCAGTACTTC. It encodes CATFPGQGALLGGEQYF. J is TRBJ2-7 and V is TRBV10-3; 12 bases align to TRBD1. The CDR3 runs 17 residues. V dropped 10 bases and J dropped 6; count of bases not matched to a gene: 19. Germline V gene sequence: CDR1 ENHRY, CDR2 SYGVKD.

The sample holds a few counts of this clone. The chain joins TRBV18 to TRBJ2-7, with no clear D. Trimming pared 1 base from V and 5 bases from J, leaving 12 bases between. Germline assignment: CDR1 KGHSH and CDR2 LQKENI. This CDR3 region has 14 residues. DNA for the CDR3: TGTGCCAGCTCACCACGTTCAGGATTTGACGAGCAGTACTTC. Its protein product is CASSPRSGFDEQYF. Full variable domain (rest looked up from reference TRBV18 and TRBJ2-7): NAGVMQNPRHLVRRRGQEARLRCSPMKGHSHVYWYRQLPEEGLKFMVYLQKENIIDESGMPKERFSAEFPKEGPSILRIQQVVRGDSAAYFCASSPRSGFDEQYFGPGTRLTVT.

The chain joins TRBV28 to TRBJ1-2; D unclear. V shed 7 bases and J shed 7 bases, with 19 bases lying between them. CDR1 is MDHEN, CDR2 SYDVKM, per germline. The CDR3 consists of 14 residues. The CDR3 sequence: CASTLGGKYSGYTF. The CDR3 coding sequence is TGTGCCAGCACCCTGGGTGGGAAATACTCTGGCTACACCTTC.

The chain recombines TRBV6-5 with TRBJ1-3; D remains unclear. CDR1 is MNHEY, CDR2 SVGAGI, per germline. The CDR3 runs to 12 residues. V dropped 9 bases and J dropped 2 bases, with 8 bases sitting between them. In DNA, the CDR3 is TGTGCCAGTACAACAACTGGAAACACCATATATTTT. Residues: CASTTTGNTIYF.

The genes are TRBV7-2 and TRBJ2-5; D ambiguous. V was pared by 1 base and J by 4 bases, with 10 bases between. From germline, CDR1 is SGHTA and CDR2 FQGNSA. The CDR3 is 14 amino acids. CDR3 in amino acids: CASSLGILAETQYF. The CDR3, as DNA: TGTGCCAGCAGCTTAGGTATCCTTGCAGAGACCCAGTACTTC.

V usage is TRBV12-3 or TRBV12-4 and J usage is TRBJ2-1, with 7 bases that match TRBD2. Unmatched junction bases numbered 10, after V lost 6 bases and J lost 14 bases. This CDR3 contains 12 residues. CDR3: CASRRAAGAEFF. As DNA, the CDR3 is TGTGCCAGCAGGAGGGCCGCGGGAGCCGAGTTCTTC.

This sequence joins TRBV7-2 and TRBJ2-1; the D gene is possibly TRBD2 (6 bases). The CDR3 has 16 amino acids. V was shortened by 9 bases and J by 3 bases, with 21 bases between the two germline ends. Germline lookup yields CDR1 SGHTA and CDR2 FQGNSA. DNA for the CDR3: TGTGCCAGTGGGGGGAGGCAAGGACTAAACTACAATGAGCAGTTCTTC. Translated: CASGGRQGLNYNEQFF.

This chain links TRBV6-4 with TRBJ1-5; 8 nucleotides align to TRBD1. The germline CDR1 and CDR2 sequences are MRHNA and SNTAGT. Trimming took 7 bases from V and 2 from J; bases not matched to a gene: 7. There are 15 residues in the CDR3. The CDR3, as DNA: TGTGCCAGCACTGGGGGGACAGGCCGCAATCAGCCCCAGCATTTT. Translated: CASTGGTGRNQPQHF.